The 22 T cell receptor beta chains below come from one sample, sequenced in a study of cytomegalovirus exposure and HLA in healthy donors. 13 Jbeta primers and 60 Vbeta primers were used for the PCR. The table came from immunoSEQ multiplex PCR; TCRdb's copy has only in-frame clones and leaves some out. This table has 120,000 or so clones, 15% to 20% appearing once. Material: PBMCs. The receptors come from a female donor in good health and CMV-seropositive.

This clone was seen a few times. CDR3 sequence (DNA): TGTGCCAGTAGTATAGTGGACAGTTTCCTTGAATATAGCAATCAGCCCCAGCATTTT. It specifies CASSIVDSFLEYSNQPQHF. The chain couples TRBV19 to TRBJ1-5, with D perhaps matching TRBD1 (6 bases). V lost 1 base, J lost 0 bases, and 19 bases lay in between. Germline V CDR1 and CDR2: LNHDA, SQIVND (reference sequence). The CDR3 spans 19 residues.

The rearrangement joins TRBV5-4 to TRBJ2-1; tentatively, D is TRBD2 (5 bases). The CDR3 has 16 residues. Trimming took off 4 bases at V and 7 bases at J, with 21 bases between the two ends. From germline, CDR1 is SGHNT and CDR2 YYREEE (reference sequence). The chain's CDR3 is CASSTGSGGTPNEQFF. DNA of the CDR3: TGTGCCAGCAGCACGGGATCTGGCGGTACCCCAAATGAGCAGTTCTTC.

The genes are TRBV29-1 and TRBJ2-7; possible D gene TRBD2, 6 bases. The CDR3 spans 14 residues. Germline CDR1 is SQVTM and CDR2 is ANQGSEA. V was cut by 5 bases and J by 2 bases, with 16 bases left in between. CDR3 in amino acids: CSVYATSNPYEQYF. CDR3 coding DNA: TGCAGCGTTTACGCCACTAGCAACCCCTACGAGCAGTACTTC.

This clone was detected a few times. DNA for the CDR3: TGTGCCAGCAGCAACTCCGGGACAGGGGGCGTAGAAAAACTGTTTTTT. It translates to CASSNSGTGGVEKLFF. The genes are TRBV9 and TRBJ1-4; 12 nucleotides match TRBD1. The germline V gene has CDR1 SGDLS and CDR2 YYNGEE. This CDR3 spans 16 amino acids. V shed 4 bases and J 8 bases; nucleotides not matched to a gene: 9.

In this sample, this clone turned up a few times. CDR3 bases: TGTGCCAGCAGTACCAGGGGCGTGGGTTATAGCAATCAGCCCCAGCATTTT. Protein: CASSTRGVGYSNQPQHF. This rearrangement joins TRBV25-1 to TRBJ1-5, with a tentative D call TRBD1 (6 bases). Germline CDR1 and CDR2: MGHDK and SYGVNS. V was clipped by 5 bases and J by 0 bases, with 17 bases between them. CDR3 length: 17 amino acids.

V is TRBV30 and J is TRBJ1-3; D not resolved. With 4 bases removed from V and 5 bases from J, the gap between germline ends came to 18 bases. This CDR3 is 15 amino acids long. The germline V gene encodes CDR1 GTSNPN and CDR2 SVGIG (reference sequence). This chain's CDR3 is CAWILGQTWRNTIYF. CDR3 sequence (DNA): TGTGCCTGGATTCTAGGCCAGACGTGGAGAAACACCATATATTTT.

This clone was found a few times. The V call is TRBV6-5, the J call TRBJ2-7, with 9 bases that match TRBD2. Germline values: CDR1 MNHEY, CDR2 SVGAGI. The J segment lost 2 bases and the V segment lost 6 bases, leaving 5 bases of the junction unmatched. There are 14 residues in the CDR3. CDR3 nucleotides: TGTGCCAGCAGCCTTCTAGCGGGGACCTACGAGCAGTACTTC. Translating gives CASSLLAGTYEQYF.

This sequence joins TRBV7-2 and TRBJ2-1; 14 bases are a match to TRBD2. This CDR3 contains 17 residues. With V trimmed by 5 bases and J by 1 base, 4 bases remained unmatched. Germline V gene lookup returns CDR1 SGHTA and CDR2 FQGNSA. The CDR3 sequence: CASSRWTSGGSYNEQFF. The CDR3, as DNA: TGTGCCAGCAGCCGTTGGACTAGCGGGGGGTCCTACAATGAGCAGTTCTTC. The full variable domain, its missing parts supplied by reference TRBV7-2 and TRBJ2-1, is GAGVSQSPSNKVTEKGKDVELRCDPISGHTALYWYRQSLGQGLEFLIYFQGNSAPDKSGLPSDRFSAERTGGSVSTLTIQRTQQEDSAVYLCASSRWTSGGSYNEQFFGPGTRLTVL.

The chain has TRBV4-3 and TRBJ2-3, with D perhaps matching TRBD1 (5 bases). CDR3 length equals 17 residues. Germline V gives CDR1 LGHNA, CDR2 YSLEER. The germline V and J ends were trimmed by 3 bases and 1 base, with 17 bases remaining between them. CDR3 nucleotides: TGCGCCAGCAGCCACACAGGACACGCGATGGGCACAGATACGCAGTATTTT. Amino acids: CASSHTGHAMGTDTQYF.

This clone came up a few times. The CDR3 spells CASSPGLAGAYEQYF. The CDR3 coding sequence is TGCGCCAGCAGCCCCGGACTAGCGGGGGCCTACGAGCAGTACTTC. V and J are TRBV5-1 and TRBJ2-7, with 13 bases fitting TRBD2. This CDR3 is built from 15 residues. Germline V gives CDR1 SGHRS, CDR2 YFSETQ. With V trimmed by 4 bases and J by 2 bases, 3 bases remained unmatched.

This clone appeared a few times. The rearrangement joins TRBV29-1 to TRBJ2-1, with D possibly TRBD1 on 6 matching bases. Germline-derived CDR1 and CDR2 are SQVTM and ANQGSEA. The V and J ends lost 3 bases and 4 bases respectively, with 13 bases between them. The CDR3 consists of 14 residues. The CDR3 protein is CSVEVGQFYNEQFF. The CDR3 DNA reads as TGCAGCGTTGAGGTTGGACAGTTTTACAATGAGCAGTTCTTC.

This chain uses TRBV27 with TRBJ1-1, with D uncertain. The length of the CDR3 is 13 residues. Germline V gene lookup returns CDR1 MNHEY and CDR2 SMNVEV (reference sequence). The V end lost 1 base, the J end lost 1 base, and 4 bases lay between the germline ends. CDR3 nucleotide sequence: TGTGCCAGCAGTTTATGGGCGAACACTGAAGCTTTCTTT. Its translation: CASSLWANTEAFF.

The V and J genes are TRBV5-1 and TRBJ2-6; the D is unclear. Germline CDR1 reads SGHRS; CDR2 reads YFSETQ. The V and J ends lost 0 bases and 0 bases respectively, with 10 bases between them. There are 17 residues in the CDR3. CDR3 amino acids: CASSLAPAASGANVLTF. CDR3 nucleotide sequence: TGCGCCAGCAGCTTGGCCCCCGCGGCCTCTGGGGCCAACGTCCTGACTTTC.

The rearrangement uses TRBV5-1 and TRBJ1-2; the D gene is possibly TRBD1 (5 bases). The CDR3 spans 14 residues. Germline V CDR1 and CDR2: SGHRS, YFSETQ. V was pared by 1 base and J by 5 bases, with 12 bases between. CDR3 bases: TGCGCCAGCAGCTTGAAACAGGCTGATTATGGCTACACCTTC. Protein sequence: CASSLKQADYGYTF.

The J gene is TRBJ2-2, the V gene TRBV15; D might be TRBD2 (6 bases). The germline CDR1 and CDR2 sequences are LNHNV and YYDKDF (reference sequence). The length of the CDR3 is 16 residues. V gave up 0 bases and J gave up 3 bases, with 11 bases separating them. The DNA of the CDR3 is TGTGCCACCAGCAGAGATCCTAGCGCGCACACCGGGGAGCTGTTTTTT. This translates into CATSRDPSAHTGELFF. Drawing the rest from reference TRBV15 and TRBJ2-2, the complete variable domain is DAMVIQNPRYQVTQFGKPVTLSCSQTLNHNVMYWYQQKSSQAPKLLFHYYDKDFNNEADTPDNFQSRRPNTSFCFLDIRSPGLGDTAMYLCATSRDPSAHTGELFFGEGSRLTVL.

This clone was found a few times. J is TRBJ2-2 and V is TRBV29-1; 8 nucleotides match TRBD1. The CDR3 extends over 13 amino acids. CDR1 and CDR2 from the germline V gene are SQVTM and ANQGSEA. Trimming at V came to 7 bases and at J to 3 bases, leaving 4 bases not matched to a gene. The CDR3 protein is CSAMTGDTGELFF. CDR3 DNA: TGCAGCGCTATGACAGGGGACACCGGGGAGCTGTTTTTT.

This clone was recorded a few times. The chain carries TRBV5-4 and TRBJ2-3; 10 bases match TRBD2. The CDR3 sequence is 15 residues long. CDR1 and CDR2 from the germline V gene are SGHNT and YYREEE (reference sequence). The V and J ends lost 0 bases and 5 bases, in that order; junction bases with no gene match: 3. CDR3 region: CASSLVVAGGDTQYF. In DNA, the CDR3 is TGTGCCAGCAGCTTGGTCGTAGCGGGGGGAGATACGCAGTATTTT.

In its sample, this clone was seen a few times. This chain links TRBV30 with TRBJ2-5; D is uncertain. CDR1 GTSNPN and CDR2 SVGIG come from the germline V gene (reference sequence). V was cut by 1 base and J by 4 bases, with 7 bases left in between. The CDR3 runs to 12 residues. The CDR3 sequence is CAWSGRRETQYF. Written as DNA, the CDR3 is TGTGCCTGGAGTGGCAGAAGAGAGACCCAGTACTTC.

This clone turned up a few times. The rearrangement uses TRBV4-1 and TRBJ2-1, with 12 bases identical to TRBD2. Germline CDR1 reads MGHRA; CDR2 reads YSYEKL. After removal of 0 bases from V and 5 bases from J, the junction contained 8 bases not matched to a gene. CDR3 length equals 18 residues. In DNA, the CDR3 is TGCGCCAGCAGCCAAGATGGGGGACTAGCGGGTGAACACAATGAGCAGTTCTTC. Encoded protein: CASSQDGGLAGEHNEQFF.

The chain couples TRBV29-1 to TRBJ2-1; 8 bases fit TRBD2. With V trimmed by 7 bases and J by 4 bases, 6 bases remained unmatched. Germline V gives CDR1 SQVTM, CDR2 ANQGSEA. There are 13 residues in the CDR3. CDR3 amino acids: CSASGGAYNEQFF. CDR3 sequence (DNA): TGCAGCGCATCCGGGGGGGCGTACAATGAGCAGTTCTTC.

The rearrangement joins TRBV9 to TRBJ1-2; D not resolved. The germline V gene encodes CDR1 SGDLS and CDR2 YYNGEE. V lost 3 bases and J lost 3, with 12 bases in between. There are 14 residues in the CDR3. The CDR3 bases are TGTGCCAGCAGCGGGCCGGCGGGCGACTATGGCTACACCTTC. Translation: CASSGPAGDYGYTF.

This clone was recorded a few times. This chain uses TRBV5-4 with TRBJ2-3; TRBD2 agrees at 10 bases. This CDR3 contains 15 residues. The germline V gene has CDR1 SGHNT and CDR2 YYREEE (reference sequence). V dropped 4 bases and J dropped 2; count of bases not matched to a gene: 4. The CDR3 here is CASSLTSGITDTQYF. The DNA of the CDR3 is TGTGCCAGCAGCCTCACTAGCGGGATCACAGATACGCAGTATTTT.